A selection of T cell receptor beta chains follows, all from one sample in a study of beta chain features in type 1 diabetes. Some clones are missing from TCRdb's copy, which holds only in-frame ones; the method was immunoSEQ multiplex PCR. The table shows under 450,000 clones, with approximately 15% occurring only once. Sequenced sample: naive CD4+ T cells from blood. These receptor sequences come from a man aged 25 to 45 in good health. The CDR3 runs from the conserved cysteine through the conserved F or W. Fields, in order: V gene, D gene, J gene, clone size, CDR3 length, CDR3 DNA, CDR3 protein. A D gene is named only where the DNA matches it firmly. Part of the rows lack a size; the others show once, few, many or a class for expanded clones.

V: TRBV6-5
D: -
J: TRBJ1-2
size: few
length: 11
DNA: TGTGCCAGCAGTTTGAACTATGGCTACACCTTC
CDR3: CASSLNYGYTF

V: TRBV4-1
D: TRBD2
J: TRBJ2-5
size: few
length: 16
DNA: TGCGCCAGCAGCCAAGCCTTGACTAGCGGGAGTGAGACCCAGTACTTC
CDR3: CASSQALTSGSETQYF

V: TRBV10-3
D: -
J: TRBJ2-5
size: many
length: 12
DNA: TGTGCCATCCGGGACTCCCAAGAGACCCAGTACTTC
CDR3: CAIRDSQETQYF

V: TRBV29-1
D: -
J: TRBJ1-3
size: few
length: 15
DNA: TGCAGCGTCGCGACCTCAGGGTCCGACGGAAACACCATATATTTT
CDR3: CSVATSGSDGNTIYF

V: TRBV7-2
D: TRBD1
J: TRBJ1-1
size: -
length: 14
DNA: TGTGCCAGCAGGCCGGGACAGGGGGCCGGTGAAGCTTTCTTT
CDR3: CASRPGQGAGEAFF

V: TRBV27
D: -
J: TRBJ2-3
size: few
length: 13
DNA: TGTGCCAGCAGTGAACAGGGTCCAGATACGCAGTATTTT
CDR3: CASSEQGPDTQYF

V: TRBV5-6
D: -
J: TRBJ1-2
size: -
length: 12
DNA: TGTGCCAGCAGCCTAACCTCGGGCGGCTACACCTTC
CDR3: CASSLTSGGYTF

V: TRBV7-2
D: -
J: TRBJ2-3
size: -
length: 13
DNA: TGTGCCAGCAGCTCTCTACTACAAGGGACGCAGTATTTT
CDR3: CASSSLLQGTQYF

V: TRBV9
D: TRBD1
J: TRBJ1-2
size: -
length: 13
DNA: TGTGCCAGCAGCGTCGACAGGGGGAACGGCTACACCTTC
CDR3: CASSVDRGNGYTF

V: TRBV18
D: -
J: TRBJ2-1
size: few
length: 15
DNA: TGTGCCAGCTCACACCAGGGTGTCCCTAACAATGAGCAGTTCTTC
CDR3: CASSHQGVPNNEQFF

V: TRBV7-2
D: -
J: TRBJ2-5
size: few
length: 11
DNA: TGTGCCAGCAGCCCAGGGGAGACCCAGTACTTC
CDR3: CASSPGETQYF

V: TRBV27
D: -
J: TRBJ2-7
size: few
length: 15
DNA: TGTGCCAGCAGTCAAGGGAAGGCAGGGCCCTACGAGCAGTACTTC
CDR3: CASSQGKAGPYEQYF

V: TRBV30
D: TRBD1
J: TRBJ1-1
size: few
length: 13
DNA: TGTGCCTGGAGTGGGAGGGGGCCTGGTGAAGCTTTCTTT
CDR3: CAWSGRGPGEAFF

V: TRBV4-3
D: -
J: TRBJ1-2
size: few
length: 14
DNA: TGCGCCAGCGGACACCGGGACGGACGAAACCGCTACACCTTC
CDR3: CASGHRDGRNRYTF

V: TRBV25-1
D: -
J: TRBJ1-2
size: many
length: 12
DNA: TGTGCCAGCAGTGAATCTGCCTATGGCTACACCTTC
CDR3: CASSESAYGYTF

V: TRBV7-9
D: -
J: TRBJ2-1
size: -
length: 17
DNA: TGTGCCAGCAGCCAAAGTACTAGACAGAGGTCGTACAATGAGCAGTTCTTC
CDR3: CASSQSTRQRSYNEQFF

V: TRBV7-9
D: -
J: TRBJ1-2
size: few
length: 13
DNA: TGTGCCAGCACGAGAGAATATAACTATGGCTACACCTTC
CDR3: CASTREYNYGYTF

V: TRBV6-4
D: -
J: TRBJ2-3
size: few
length: 13
DNA: TGTGCCAGCAGTGTGGCGGCGGGGAATACGCAGTATTTT
CDR3: CASSVAAGNTQYF

V: TRBV11-2
D: TRBD1
J: TRBJ2-7
size: few
length: 16
DNA: TGTGCCAGCAGCTTGGCTGGGGGGACAGGCGGCTACGAGCAGTACTTC
CDR3: CASSLAGGTGGYEQYF

V: TRBV2
D: -
J: TRBJ2-7
size: -
length: 13
DNA: TGTGCCAGCAGTTCCGGGACACGAAACGAGCAGTACTTC
CDR3: CASSSGTRNEQYF

V: TRBV6-5
D: -
J: TRBJ1-4
size: -
length: 11
DNA: TGTGCCAGCAGAAGCTGGGGAAAACTGTTTTTT
CDR3: CASRSWGKLFF

V: TRBV5-1
D: TRBD2
J: TRBJ2-3
size: -
length: 14
DNA: TGCGCCAGCAGCTTGGGACTAGCGGGGGATACGCAGTATTTT
CDR3: CASSLGLAGDTQYF

V: TRBV4-1
D: -
J: TRBJ2-3
size: -
length: 13
DNA: TGCGCCAGCAGCCATGACCGAGCAGATACGCAGTATTTT
CDR3: CASSHDRADTQYF

V: TRBV7-9
D: TRBD2
J: TRBJ2-7
size: -
length: 15
DNA: TGTGCCAGCAGCTTAAGTGGCGGGAGGACCTACGAGCAGTACTTC
CDR3: CASSLSGGRTYEQYF

V: TRBV5-4
D: TRBD1
J: TRBJ1-2
size: few
length: 15
DNA: TGTGCCAGCAGCCAAGGACAGGGGATTTACTATGGCTACACCTTC
CDR3: CASSQGQGIYYGYTF

V: TRBV4-1
D: -
J: TRBJ1-1
size: few
length: 13
DNA: TGCGCCAGCAGCCAGATTCTGGGTCAGCGGGCTTTCTTT
CDR3: CASSQILGQRAFF

V: TRBV4-3
D: TRBD2
J: TRBJ2-1
size: few
length: 17
DNA: TGCGCCAGCAGCCAAGATTTAATCGGACTAGCGCAGAATGAGCAGTTCTTC
CDR3: CASSQDLIGLAQNEQFF

V: TRBV7-8
D: -
J: TRBJ2-3
size: -
length: 14
DNA: TGTGCTACGTCGCTGGGGCGGGTGGGAGATACGCAGTATTTT
CDR3: CATSLGRVGDTQYF

V: TRBV5-6
D: TRBD1
J: TRBJ1-2
size: few
length: 15
DNA: TGTGCCAGCAGCCCTTACCCATTCAGGGGGCATGGCTACACCTTC
CDR3: CASSPYPFRGHGYTF

V: TRBV18
D: -
J: TRBJ1-1
size: few
length: 14
DNA: TGTGCCAGCTCGCTACAGGGCGCTAACACTGAAGCTTTCTTT
CDR3: CASSLQGANTEAFF

V: TRBV6-5
D: TRBD1
J: TRBJ2-3
size: -
length: 15
DNA: TGTGCCAGCAGTCCGGACAGGTCCCGTCCGGCTACGCAGTATTTT
CDR3: CASSPDRSRPATQYF

V: TRBV5-4
D: TRBD1
J: TRBJ2-5
size: few
length: 15
DNA: TGTGCCAGCAGCGAAGGGACAGCGTACGAAGAGACCCAGTACTTC
CDR3: CASSEGTAYEETQYF

V: TRBV19
D: -
J: TRBJ1-2
size: -
length: 15
DNA: TGTGCCAGTAGTGTGAGGCAGGGCGGAAACTATGGCTACACCTTC
CDR3: CASSVRQGGNYGYTF

V: TRBV14
D: TRBD1
J: TRBJ2-1
size: -
length: 14
DNA: TGTGCCAGCAGCGTACGACAGGGGATCGATGAGCAGTTCTTC
CDR3: CASSVRQGIDEQFF

V: TRBV21-1
D: -
J: TRBJ1-2
size: few
length: 16
DNA: TGTGCCAGCATTCGTGGGGAGCTTGTCCCTATCGGTGGCTACACCTTC
CDR3: CASIRGELVPIGGYTF

V: TRBV7-2
D: -
J: TRBJ2-7
size: -
length: 14
DNA: TGTGCCAGCAGCTTGAGTAGGGACCTGGGGCAGCAGTACTTC
CDR3: CASSLSRDLGQQYF

V: TRBV18
D: TRBD2
J: TRBJ2-5
size: once
length: 14
DNA: TGTGCCAGTCAAGTAGTCGGGACTACAGAGACCCAGTACTTC
CDR3: CASQVVGTTETQYF

V: TRBV27
D: -
J: TRBJ2-5
size: -
length: 17
DNA: TGTGCCAGCAGTTTAACCTCCGTGCTGAACTCGCCAGAGACCCAGTACTTC
CDR3: CASSLTSVLNSPETQYF

V: TRBV7-9
D: TRBD1
J: TRBJ2-1
size: few
length: 15
DNA: TGTGCCAGCAGCTTACCGACAGGGTGGCACAATGAGCAGTTCTTC
CDR3: CASSLPTGWHNEQFF

V: TRBV5-4
D: -
J: TRBJ1-6
size: few
length: 14
DNA: TGTGCCAGCCGGAGAGAACTCTCGGGTTCACCCCTCCACTTT
CDR3: CASRRELSGSPLHF

V: TRBV7-9
D: -
J: TRBJ2-5
size: -
length: 15
DNA: TGTGCCAGCAGCTTAGAACAGGGAAAACAAGAGACCCAGTACTTC
CDR3: CASSLEQGKQETQYF

V: TRBV6-5
D: -
J: TRBJ1-6
size: -
length: 14
DNA: TGTGCCAGCAGTTACTCGATCAGGAATTCACCCCTCCACTTT
CDR3: CASSYSIRNSPLHF

V: TRBV7-6
D: TRBD2
J: TRBJ2-3
size: few
length: 16
DNA: TGTGCCAGCAGCTTAGGTAGCGGGGTTTTAACAGATACGCAGTATTTT
CDR3: CASSLGSGVLTDTQYF

V: TRBV4-1
D: -
J: TRBJ1-1
size: -
length: 18
DNA: TGCGCCAGCAGCCAAGGGCACATTCGGACGGGGTCGGGCACTGAAGCTTTCTTT
CDR3: CASSQGHIRTGSGTEAFF

V: TRBV5-1
D: TRBD1
J: TRBJ2-5
size: -
length: 18
DNA: TGCGCCAGCAGCCTTGGAACCCGAGGACAGGGGGACCAAGAGACCCAGTACTTC
CDR3: CASSLGTRGQGDQETQYF

V: TRBV18
D: -
J: TRBJ1-5
size: -
length: 13
DNA: TGTGCCAGCTCACCAGGGGCCTATCAGCCCCAGCATTTT
CDR3: CASSPGAYQPQHF

V: TRBV29-1
D: -
J: TRBJ1-2
size: -
length: 12
DNA: TGCAGCGGCAAAAAGGGAGAGATTGGCTACACCTTC
CDR3: CSGKKGEIGYTF

V: TRBV6-6
D: TRBD2
J: TRBJ2-3
size: -
length: 14
DNA: TGTGCCAGTAGAGCGGGAGAAAGCACAGATACGCAGTATTTT
CDR3: CASRAGESTDTQYF

V: TRBV5-1
D: TRBD2
J: TRBJ2-7
size: -
length: 16
DNA: TGCGCCAGCAGCATCAACCCGGGACTAAGATCCTACGAGCAGTACTTC
CDR3: CASSINPGLRSYEQYF

V: TRBV5-4
D: TRBD1
J: TRBJ1-1
size: -
length: 13
DNA: TGTGCCAGCAGCCGCGACAGGGAAATTTTCGCTTTCTTT
CDR3: CASSRDREIFAFF

V: TRBV30
D: TRBD2
J: TRBJ2-1
size: few
length: 17
DNA: TGTGCCTGGAGGCCGGGACTAGCGCACAGCTCCTACAATGAGCAGTTCTTC
CDR3: CAWRPGLAHSSYNEQFF

V: TRBV27
D: TRBD2
J: TRBJ2-7
size: few
length: 16
DNA: TGTGCCAGCAGTCCGCCGGAGCGGGGGAAAACCTACGAGCAGTACTTC
CDR3: CASSPPERGKTYEQYF

V: TRBV7-7
D: TRBD2
J: TRBJ2-5
size: -
length: 15
DNA: TGTGCTAGCAGCTTAGTAAGCGGGAGTCTAGAGACCCAGTACTTC
CDR3: CASSLVSGSLETQYF

V: TRBV9
D: -
J: TRBJ1-4
size: few
length: 15
DNA: TGTGCCAGCAGCGTAGCTACGGGGGAAGGTGAAAAACTGTTTTTT
CDR3: CASSVATGEGEKLFF

V: TRBV2
D: TRBD1
J: TRBJ1-5
size: -
length: 14
DNA: TGTGCCAGCAGTAGACAGGGGGTACGACAGCCCCAGCATTTT
CDR3: CASSRQGVRQPQHF

V: TRBV28
D: -
J: TRBJ2-1
size: few
length: 15
DNA: TGTGCCAGCTCTGCACAGCCAAGCTCCTACAATGAGCAGTTCTTC
CDR3: CASSAQPSSYNEQFF

V: TRBV29-1
D: -
J: TRBJ1-3
size: -
length: 13
DNA: TGCAGCGTTGCCGGGGCGCCCGGAAACACCATATATTTT
CDR3: CSVAGAPGNTIYF

V: TRBV19
D: -
J: TRBJ2-3
size: -
length: 14
DNA: TGTGCCAGTAGCCAGGCACTACCAGGGGATACGCAGTATTTT
CDR3: CASSQALPGDTQYF

V: TRBV30
D: -
J: TRBJ1-3
size: few
length: 12
DNA: TGTGCCTTGGGGCCCTCTGGAAACACCATATATTTT
CDR3: CALGPSGNTIYF

V: TRBV21-1
D: -
J: TRBJ1-1
size: few
length: 11
DNA: TGTGCCAGCCGGGCGGACACTGAAGCTTTCTTT
CDR3: CASRADTEAFF